These 18 T cell receptor beta chains were sequenced from one sample in a study of CD8+ T cells in alopecia areata. Extracted from the samples, RNA was reverse transcribed into cDNA to serve as the sequencing template. Repertoires were generated with immunoSEQ multiplex PCR, while TCRdb's copy carries only in-frame clones and drops some. The data hold 150,000 or so clones, with about 88% observed a single time. Treatment defined: oral pan-JAK inhibitor, 5-10 mg twice daily. The material sequenced was CD8+ T cells sorted from blood, taken at week 4, from a patient treated with tofacitinib. The receptors were gathered from a human donor with alopecia areata.

The chain carries TRBV18 and TRBJ2-1; tentatively, D is TRBD1 (7 bases). CDR1 is KGHSH, CDR2 LQKENI, per germline. The CDR3 is 15 amino acids. The germline V and J ends were trimmed by 3 bases and 5 bases, with 14 bases remaining between them. The CDR3 nucleotides are TGTGCCAGCTCACCGGCGGGACAGACACACAATGAGCAGTTCTTC. Translated, it gives CASSPAGQTHNEQFF.

Only one count was recorded for this clone. V usage is TRBV29-1 and J usage is TRBJ2-1; TRBD2 might be the D (6 bases). Trimming left V 8 bases short and J 0 bases short, with 23 bases between. Germline V gene lookup returns CDR1 SQVTM and CDR2 ANQGSEA. The CDR3 has 17 residues. The CDR3 DNA follows: TGCAGCCATGAAGGGGCTAGCGAGATTAGCTCCTACAATGAGCAGTTCTTC. Translation: CSHEGASEISSYNEQFF.

The V and J genes are TRBV12-5 and TRBJ1-2; 7 bases are shared with TRBD1. Germline CDR1 reads LGHNT; CDR2 reads FRNRAP. J gave up 6 bases and V 7 bases, and 8 bases lay outside the gene matches. This CDR3 is built from 13 residues. CDR3 sequence: CASARGTANGYTF. The CDR3 DNA reads TGTGCTAGTGCGCGCGGGACAGCCAATGGCTACACCTTC.

This chain uses TRBV29-1 with TRBJ1-1, with TRBD1 as a possible D gene (5 bases). With 4 bases removed from V and 2 bases from J, the gap between germline ends came to 17 bases. CDR3 size: 15 residues. The V gene's germline CDR1 is SQVTM and CDR2 ANQGSEA. The CDR3 sequence is CSVVTDTSLNTEAFF. The CDR3 DNA sequence: TGCAGCGTTGTTACGGACACATCCTTAAACACTGAAGCTTTCTTT.

The chain employs TRBV5-1 and TRBJ1-5, with TRBD1 matching over 8 bases. The ends lost 0 bases at V and 1 base at J; junction bases unmatched: 0. CDR1 is SGHRS, CDR2 YFSETQ, per germline. The CDR3 has 15 amino acids. The CDR3: CASSLGQGSNQPQHF. DNA for the CDR3: TGCGCCAGCAGCTTGGGACAGGGGAGCAATCAGCCCCAGCATTTT.

This clone appeared a few times. This sequence joins TRBV13 and TRBJ2-2; tentatively, D is TRBD2 (5 bases). Trimming pared 5 bases from V and 6 bases from J, leaving 19 bases between. The CDR3 runs 16 residues. CDR1 is PRHDT, CDR2 FYEKMQ, per germline (reference sequence). The CDR3 nucleotides read TGTGCCAGCAGCGCCCTGGACTCTACAACCCCCGGGGAGCTGTTTTTT. Its translation is CASSALDSTTPGELFF.

In the case of this clone: Other DNA sequences within the sample encode an identical CDR3. The genes are TRBV7-9 and TRBJ2-2; the D gene is possibly TRBD2 (6 bases). Trimming removed 5 bases from V and 6 bases from J, with 7 bases in between. Germline V CDR1 and CDR2: SEHNR, FQNEAQ (reference sequence). This CDR3 has 12 residues. Here the CDR3 DNA reads TGTGCCAGCAGCGGGACTGCCGGGGAGCTGTTTTTT. As protein: CASSGTAGELFF.

This chain uses TRBV7-3 with TRBJ2-3; a possible D gene is TRBD2 (5 bases). In germline, CDR1 is SGHTA, CDR2 FQGTGA. Trimming removed 0 bases at V and 1 base at J, with 5 bases between. This CDR3 spans 14 amino acids. The CDR3 spells CASSLTGGTDTQYF. The CDR3 bases are TGTGCCAGCAGCTTAACGGGAGGCACAGATACGCAGTATTTT.

The table lists this clone with a few counts. CDR3 in DNA: TGTGCCAGCAGCGGGGTGGGCTGGGAGACCCAGTACTTC. It translates to CASSGVGWETQYF. The J gene is TRBJ2-5, the V gene TRBV9; no reliable D call. Germline V gene sequence: CDR1 SGDLS, CDR2 YYNGEE. CDR3 size: 13 residues. The V gene lost 3 bases and the J gene lost 5 bases, with 11 bases spanning the gap.

In this sample, this clone turned up once. V gene TRBV6-1 combines with J gene TRBJ1-5, with D uncertain. Trimming took off 4 bases at V and 4 bases at J, with 2 bases between the two ends. The germline V gene encodes CDR1 MNHNS and CDR2 SASEGT. This CDR3 comprises 11 residues. Here the CDR3 DNA reads TGTGCCAGCAGTGTAAATCAGCCCCAGCATTTT. Translated: CASSVNQPQHF.

The chain uses TRBV9 and TRBJ1-5; unclear D gene. In germline, CDR1 is SGDLS, CDR2 YYNGEE. Trimming cost V 0 bases and J 4 bases, with 5 bases left between them. This CDR3 is built from 13 residues. CDR3 coding DNA: TGTGCCAGCAGCGTAGGTATGAATCAGCCCCAGCATTTT. Amino acids: CASSVGMNQPQHF.

The rearrangement joins TRBV25-1 to TRBJ2-7; 11 bases match TRBD2. Trimming cost V 0 bases and J 1 base; bases outside gene matches: 5. The CDR3 consists of 17 residues. CDR1 is MGHDK and CDR2 is SYGVNS in the germline V gene. CDR3 DNA: TGTGCCAGCAGTGAATACTCGGGACTAGCGGAGTCCTACGAGCAGTACTTC. It encodes CASSEYSGLAESYEQYF.

The rearrangement uses TRBV6-5 and TRBJ2-3, with D uncertain. The CDR3 runs to 15 residues. V lost 0 bases to trimming and J lost 1 base, with 8 bases between them. Looked up from germline, CDR1 is MNHEY and CDR2 is SVGAGI. The CDR3 spells CASSYSAGGTDTQYF. The DNA of the CDR3 is TGTGCCAGCAGTTACTCGGCAGGCGGCACAGATACGCAGTATTTT.

The chain uses TRBV19 and TRBJ1-4; unclear D gene. The CDR3 runs 15 residues. V was shortened by 1 base and J by 8 bases, with 14 bases between the two germline ends. Germline V gene data show CDR1 as LNHDA and CDR2 as SQIVND (reference sequence). This CDR3 is CASSIAPGVSEKLFF. The DNA of the CDR3 is TGTGCCAGTAGTATAGCACCGGGAGTCAGCGAAAAACTGTTTTTT.

The chain joins TRBV7-3 to TRBJ2-7, with TRBD1 matching 10 bases. V gave up 2 bases and J gave up 4 bases; unmatched junction bases: 5. The CDR3 covers 15 residues. CDR1 and CDR2 from the germline V gene are SGHTA and FQGTGA. CDR3 in DNA: TGTGCCAGCAGCTTAGAGGGACAGGGGACTTACGAGCAGTACTTC. The encoded protein is CASSLEGQGTYEQYF.

This chain uses TRBV7-2 with TRBJ2-3; TRBD1 matches 8 bases. The junction had 7 bases not matched to a gene; V was cut back by 1 base and J by 4 bases. This CDR3 comprises 16 residues. Looked up from germline, CDR1 is SGHTA and CDR2 is FQGNSA. The DNA for the CDR3 is TGTGCCAGCAGCTTAGTACCACTGGACAGGGCAGATACGCAGTATTTT. It yields the protein CASSLVPLDRADTQYF.

This clone occurred once. V gene TRBV5-6 combines with J gene TRBJ2-1; 7 positions match TRBD2. After removal of 4 bases from V and 5 bases from J, the junction contained 12 bases not matched to a gene. Germline CDR1 and CDR2: SGHDT and YYEEEE. The CDR3 sequence is 16 residues long. The CDR3 loop reads CASSADPAGRDNEQFF. In DNA form, the CDR3 reads TGTGCCAGCAGCGCCGACCCAGCGGGAAGAGACAATGAGCAGTTCTTC.

By share, this clone ranks as medium-sized. The chain carries TRBV6-4 and TRBJ2-6, with TRBD1 identical over 7 bases. This CDR3 region has 16 residues. CDR1 and CDR2 (germline): MRHNA, SNTAGT. V gave up 4 bases and J gave up 0 bases; unmatched junction bases: 3. CDR3 DNA sequence: TGTGCCAGCAGTGTACAGGGGAGCTCTGGGGCCAACGTCCTGACTTTC. This translates into CASSVQGSSGANVLTF.